Sequencing of this T cell receptor (beta chain) was carried out in a study of shared clonotypes between healthy human individuals. General study points: Estimated richness was generally greater in naive than memory subsets. Around 5.4% of naive CD4 clonotypes were common to four donors.

V dropped 1 base and J dropped 0 bases, with 6 bases sitting between them. Germline lookup yields CDR1 SGHTA and CDR2 FQGNSA. There are 14 residues in the CDR3. In its sample, this clone was seen once. Its antigen is as yet unknown. Sequencing was performed with immunoSEQ multiplex PCR; in TCRdb, only in-frame clones are kept and a portion is missing. The sample contains roughly 770,000 clones, about 97% of which appear only once. Terminally differentiated effector memory CD45RA+ cells were excluded from the naive CD8 cells, which were CD45RO-negative and positively selected for CCR7. Donors comprised healthy HIV-negative adults lacking recent acute infections or vaccinations.

The chain carries TRBV7-2 and TRBJ1-1; D gene unclear. Source material: naive CD8+ T cells sorted from blood. This TCR was recovered from a man in his thirties or forties in good health. CDR3 sequence: CASSLDWVNTEAFF. The DNA of the CDR3 is TGTGCCAGCAGCTTAGATTGGGTGAACACTGAAGCTTTCTTT.